This TCR beta chain is drawn from a study of blood T cells in healthy people across ages. Study-wide results and caveats: Naive T cell percentage by flow cytometry tracked strongly with beta diversity.

Primed by a sample-barcoded 5' primer and a J-beta primer mix, a second PCR proceeded for about 6 to 12 cycles. In TCRdb, the 5' RACE reads were re-called with MiXCR into one record per CDR3 protein. The profile shows some 1.8 million distinct CDR3 sequences, 35% to 50% of them singletons. Peripheral blood, roughly 11 milliliters per donor, was collected. Total RNA, at least 5 micrograms per sample, came from PBMCs. This clonotype was counted a few times. The antigen is unknown. The CDR3 runs to 15 residues. V lost 1 base, J lost 5 bases, and 2 bases stayed unmatched. In germline, CDR1 is SGHTA, CDR2 FQGTGA.

The origin of this receptor is a human donor in good health. The sequencing input was blood. The genes are TRBV7-3 and TRBJ2-3, with 11 positions matching TRBD1. The CDR3 region is CASSLRGTGGDTQYF. The CDR3 coding sequence is TGTGCCAGCAGCTTAAGGGGGACAGGGGGAGATACGCAGTATTTT.